This is a list of T cell receptor beta chains from one sample in a study of cytomegalovirus exposure and HLA in healthy donors. Clones were sequenced by immunoSEQ multiplex PCR, and TCRdb holds only the in-frame ones, with some missing. Of approximately 100,000 clones listed, roughly 70% are singletons. The material sequenced was PBMCs. The receptors here all came from a man aged 40-49 years in good health and CMV-seronegative. The CDR3 runs from the conserved cysteine through the conserved F or W. D genes are given only for firm matches. Size is stated for part of the rows, as once, few or many counts, or as a class when the clone is expanded.

v_call	d_call	clone_size	j_call	cdr3_nt	cdr3_aa
TRBV7-9	TRBD1	once	TRBJ2-7	TGTGCCAGCAGCCCGGGACAGCCCGAGCAGTACTTC	CASSPGQPEQYF
TRBV25-1	TRBD2	-	TRBJ2-1	TGTGCCAGCAGTGAATTTAGACTAGCGGGGGTTAATGAGCAGTTCTTC	CASSEFRLAGVNEQFF
TRBV29-1	-	-	TRBJ1-2	TGCAGCGTTGAAGCCACTATCGGGGAATATGGCTACACCTTC	CSVEATIGEYGYTF
TRBV30	TRBD1	-	TRBJ1-2	TGTGCCTGGAGGGATGGCCGGGACAGCGGTATGTGGACCTTC	CAWRDGRDSGMWTF
TRBV6-1	TRBD1	-	TRBJ1-1	TGTGCCAGCACACTTAGCAGGGGGAGGACTGAAGCTTTCTTT	CASTLSRGRTEAFF
TRBV5-1	TRBD1	-	TRBJ1-1	TGCGCCAGCAGCAGCCCGACAGGGGCGGGCACTGAAGCTTTCTTT	CASSSPTGAGTEAFF
TRBV4-1	-	-	TRBJ2-5	TGCGCCAGCAGCCAAGAAGTGTCTAAAGAGACCCAGTACTTC	CASSQEVSKETQYF
TRBV27	TRBD2	-	TRBJ2-6	TGTGCCAGCACTGAATGGAGCGGGGGGAGCTCTGGGGCCAACGTCCTGACTTTC	CASTEWSGGSSGANVLTF
TRBV19	TRBD1	-	TRBJ1-1	TGTGCCAGTAGTGGGGGAGCCGGGACAGGGTGGACTGAAGCTTTCTTT	CASSGGAGTGWTEAFF
TRBV29-1	TRBD2	once	TRBJ2-1	TGCAGCGTGCGTAGCGGGGGGGCCTCCTACAATGAGCAGTTCTTC	CSVRSGGASYNEQFF
TRBV7-9	TRBD1	-	TRBJ2-7	TGTGCCAGCAGCTTGGACAGGGCCGAGCAGTACTTC	CASSLDRAEQYF
TRBV6-1	-	few	TRBJ1-1	TGTGCCTCATACAGGGAAGGCACTGAAGCTTTCTTT	CASYREGTEAFF
TRBV4-2	TRBD2	-	TRBJ2-3	TGTGCCAGCAGCCAAGCCCCTACTAGCGGGGGATTCACAGATACGCAGTATTTT	CASSQAPTSGGFTDTQYF
TRBV7-2	-	-	TRBJ2-3	TGTGCCAGCAGCTCCGAGCGGTCAGCCGCTTGGGATACGCAGTATTTT	CASSSERSAAWDTQYF
TRBV5-1	-	-	TRBJ2-7	TGCGCCAGCAGCTTGGGAGGGTTTCGGAACGAGCAGTACTTC	CASSLGGFRNEQYF
TRBV4-2	-	-	TRBJ2-7	TGTGCCAGCAGCCAAGGACAGGTGCACTACGAGCAGTACTTC	CASSQGQVHYEQYF
TRBV13	TRBD2	-	TRBJ2-3	TGTGCCAGCAAAAGGCGGGGGGGCACAGATACGCAGTATTTT	CASKRRGGTDTQYF
TRBV7-8	-	few	TRBJ1-5	TGTGCCAGCAGCCAGCACATCGAGCGGTACAATCAGCCCCAGCATTTT	CASSQHIERYNQPQHF
TRBV19	TRBD2	-	TRBJ2-1	TGTGCCAGTAACCCCTGGGCTAGCGGGGGGAACAATGAGCAGTTCTTC	CASNPWASGGNNEQFF
TRBV6-1	-	-	TRBJ1-2	TGTGCCAGCAGTGTAGCCACGGGGGGCTACACCTTC	CASSVATGGYTF
TRBV5-1	-	-	TRBJ1-2	TGCGCCAGCAGTCGGAGATACGGGGACACAAACTATGGCTACACCTTC	CASSRRYGDTNYGYTF
TRBV28	TRBD1	-	TRBJ1-2	TGTGCCAGCACCGACAGGGAAAATGGCTACACCTTC	CASTDRENGYTF
TRBV7-2	TRBD1	-	TRBJ1-1	TGTGCCAGCAGCTTAGCCTGGTTGCGACAGGGGGGAACTGAAGCTTTCTTT	CASSLAWLRQGGTEAFF
TRBV4-2	TRBD2	-	TRBJ2-3	TGTGCCAGCAGCCAAGGGACTAGTGCAGATACGCAGTATTTT	CASSQGTSADTQYF
TRBV27	-	few	TRBJ1-5	TGTGCCAGCAGCTCTAGGGGTGTGAGTGGGAATCAGCCCCAGCATTTT	CASSSRGVSGNQPQHF
TRBV6-6	-	-	TRBJ2-2	TGTGCCAGCAGTCCGCGGAGCACCGGGGAGCTGTTTTTT	CASSPRSTGELFF
TRBV6-5	-	once	TRBJ2-1	TGTGCCAGCAGCCCAGGGTCCTTATCCTACAATGAGCAGTTCTTC	CASSPGSLSYNEQFF
TRBV9	TRBD1	-	TRBJ1-5	TGTGCCAGCAGCAAGGGACAGGGAAACCAGCCCCAGCATTTT	CASSKGQGNQPQHF
TRBV5-6	TRBD1	-	TRBJ1-1	TGTGCCAGCAGCTTTGGGTCAGGGGGTGGTACTGAAGCTTTCTTT	CASSFGSGGGTEAFF
TRBV4-1	-	-	TRBJ2-4	TGCGCCAGCAGCCAGACGGATAGGGGCACCAAAAACATTCAGTACTTC	CASSQTDRGTKNIQYF
TRBV5-4	-	-	TRBJ1-1	TGTGCCAGCAGCTCGACTCAGGGGGAAGCTTTCTTT	CASSSTQGEAFF
TRBV5-6	TRBD1	once	TRBJ2-7	TGTGCCAGCAGCTGGAGGACAGGGGGCGAGCAGTACTTC	CASSWRTGGEQYF
TRBV5-8	-	-	TRBJ2-7	TGTGCCAGCAGCTTGGCTGCAGGCACGTTACACGAGCAGTACTTC	CASSLAAGTLHEQYF
TRBV29-1	-	-	TRBJ2-5	TGCAGCGTTGTAGAGGAGGGCCACCTGTCAAGGCAGTACTTC	CSVVEEGHLSRQYF
TRBV7-3	-	few	TRBJ2-1	TGTGCCAGCAGCTTACTCGGGGGAGGGGGTAACAATGAGCAGTTCTTC	CASSLLGGGGNNEQFF
TRBV14	-	few	TRBJ2-5	TGTGCCAGCAGCCTCGGCGGAAGAGGGACCCAGTACTTC	CASSLGGRGTQYF
TRBV5-1	TRBD2	-	TRBJ2-1	TGCGCCAGCAGCTTGGCCGGGACTAGCGGGGGGGCCTACAATGAGCAGTTCTTC	CASSLAGTSGGAYNEQFF
TRBV5-6	TRBD1	-	TRBJ2-7	TGTGCCAGCAGCTTGGGGACAGGGTTTTTCGAGCAGTACTTC	CASSLGTGFFEQYF
TRBV7-2	TRBD1	-	TRBJ2-5	TGTGCCAGCAGCCGCACAGGGGGACAAGAGACCCAGTACTTC	CASSRTGGQETQYF
TRBV4-3	TRBD2	-	TRBJ2-1	TGCGCCAGCAGCCAAAGGAGCGGGGGGCCTAAGGGTGAGCAGTTCTTC	CASSQRSGGPKGEQFF
TRBV7-6	-	-	TRBJ2-1	TGTGCCAGCAGCCCGAGATTAGTTAACAATGAGCAGTTCTTC	CASSPRLVNNEQFF
TRBV4-1	-	-	TRBJ2-1	TGCGCCAGCAGCCAAGTAGGAGGGAATGAGCAGTTCTTC	CASSQVGGNEQFF
TRBV19	-	-	TRBJ2-5	TGTGCCAGTAGTAGGCAGGGGCCTCCGCGGGAGACCCAGTACTTC	CASSRQGPPRETQYF
TRBV7-2	TRBD1	-	TRBJ2-2	TGTGCCAGCAGCTTACAGGGGGCGGTCACCGGGGAGCTGTTTTTT	CASSLQGAVTGELFF
TRBV5-4	TRBD2	-	TRBJ2-6	TGTGCCGGAGCGGGGGGGTCTGGGGCCAACGTCCTGACTTTC	CAGAGGSGANVLTF
TRBV6-5	-	once	TRBJ1-5	TGTGCCAGCAGTTCTACCGTTAGAACGCAGCCCCAGCATTTT	CASSSTVRTQPQHF
TRBV20-1	-	-	TRBJ1-2	TGCAGTGCTAGGGTTACGGGTGGCTACACCTTC	CSARVTGGYTF
TRBV5-1	TRBD2	-	TRBJ2-3	TGCGCCAGCAGCTTGATGACTAGCGGGGGAGCGGATACGCAGTATTTT	CASSLMTSGGADTQYF
TRBV9	TRBD1	few	TRBJ1-2	TGTGCCAGCAGCATCGACAGGGCATCAGGCTACACCTTC	CASSIDRASGYTF
TRBV18	-	-	TRBJ1-1	TGTGCCAGCTCACCCGCAGGTACGAACACTGAAGCTTTCTTT	CASSPAGTNTEAFF
TRBV5-4	-	-	TRBJ2-7	TGTGCCAGCAGCTCCTACTACGAGCAGTACTTC	CASSSYYEQYF
TRBV5-6	-	-	TRBJ2-1	TGTGCCAGCAGCCTACTCCCGGGACTGATTTACAATGAGCAGTTCTTC	CASSLLPGLIYNEQFF
TRBV7-8	TRBD2	-	TRBJ2-3	TGTGCCAGCAGCTTAGGGCGGGGGGGCACAGATACGCAGTATTTT	CASSLGRGGTDTQYF
TRBV4-3	-	-	TRBJ1-4	TGCGCCAGCAGCAAATCACCCTACCTTAATGAAAAACTGTTTTTT	CASSKSPYLNEKLFF
TRBV7-7	-	-	TRBJ2-3	TGTGCTAGCAGCTTAGCACCGAGGGATACGCAGTATTTT	CASSLAPRDTQYF